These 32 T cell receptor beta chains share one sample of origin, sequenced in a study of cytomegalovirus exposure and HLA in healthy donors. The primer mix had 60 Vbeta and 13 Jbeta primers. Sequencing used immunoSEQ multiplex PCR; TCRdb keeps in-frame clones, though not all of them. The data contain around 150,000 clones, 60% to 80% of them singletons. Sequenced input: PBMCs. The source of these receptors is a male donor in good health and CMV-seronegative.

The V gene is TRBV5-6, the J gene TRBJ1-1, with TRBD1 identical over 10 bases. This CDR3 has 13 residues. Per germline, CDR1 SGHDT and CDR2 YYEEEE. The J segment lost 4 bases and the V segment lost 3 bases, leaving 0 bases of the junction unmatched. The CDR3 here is CASSWDRGTEAFF. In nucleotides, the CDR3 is TGTGCCAGCAGCTGGGACAGGGGCACTGAAGCTTTCTTT.

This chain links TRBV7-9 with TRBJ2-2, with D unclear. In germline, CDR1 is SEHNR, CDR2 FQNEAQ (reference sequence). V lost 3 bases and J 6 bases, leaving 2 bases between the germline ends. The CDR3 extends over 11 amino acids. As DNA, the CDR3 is TGTGCCAGCAGCTTCGCCGGGGAGCTGTTTTTT. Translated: CASSFAGELFF.

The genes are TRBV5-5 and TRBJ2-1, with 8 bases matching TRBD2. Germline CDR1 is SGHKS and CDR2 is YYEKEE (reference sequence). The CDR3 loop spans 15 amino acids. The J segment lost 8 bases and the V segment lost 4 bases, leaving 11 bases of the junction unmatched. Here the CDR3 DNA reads TGTGCCAGCAGCCTAGCCAGCGGGAGTTTGCATGAGCAGTTCTTC. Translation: CASSLASGSLHEQFF.

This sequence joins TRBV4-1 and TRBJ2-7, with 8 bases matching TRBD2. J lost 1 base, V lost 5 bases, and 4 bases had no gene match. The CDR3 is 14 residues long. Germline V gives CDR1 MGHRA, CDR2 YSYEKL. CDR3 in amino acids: CASSSTSGSYEQYF. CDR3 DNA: TGCGCCAGCAGCTCAACTAGCGGATCCTACGAGCAGTACTTC.

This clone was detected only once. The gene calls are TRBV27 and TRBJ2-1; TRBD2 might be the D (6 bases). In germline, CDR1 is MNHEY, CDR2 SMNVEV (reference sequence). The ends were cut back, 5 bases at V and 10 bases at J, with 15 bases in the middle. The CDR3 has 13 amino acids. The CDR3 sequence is CASSGVRDSEQFF. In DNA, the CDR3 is TGTGCCAGCAGTGGGGTCCGGGACTCCGAGCAGTTCTTC.

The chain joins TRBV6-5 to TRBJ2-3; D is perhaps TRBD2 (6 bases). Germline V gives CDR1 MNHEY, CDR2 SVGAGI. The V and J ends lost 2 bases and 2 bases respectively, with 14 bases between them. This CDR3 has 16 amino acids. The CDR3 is CASSYGAGFVTDTQYF. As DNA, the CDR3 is TGTGCCAGCAGTTACGGGGCGGGGTTTGTCACAGATACGCAGTATTTT.

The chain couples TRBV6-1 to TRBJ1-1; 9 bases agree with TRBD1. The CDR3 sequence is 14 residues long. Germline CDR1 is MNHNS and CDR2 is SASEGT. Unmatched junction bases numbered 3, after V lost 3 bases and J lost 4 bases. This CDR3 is CASSEDRGITEAFF. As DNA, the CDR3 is TGTGCCAGCAGTGAGGACAGGGGAATCACTGAAGCTTTCTTT.

CDR3 nucleotides: TGTGCCAGCAGCCTACGACTAGCTCCCGGAGCGCAGTATTTT. It translates to CASSLRLAPGAQYF. V is TRBV9 and J is TRBJ2-3; 7 nucleotides line up with TRBD2. The CDR3 runs 14 residues. Germline V CDR1 and CDR2: SGDLS, YYNGEE. V was pared by 4 bases and J by 10 bases, with 12 bases of the junction left unmatched.

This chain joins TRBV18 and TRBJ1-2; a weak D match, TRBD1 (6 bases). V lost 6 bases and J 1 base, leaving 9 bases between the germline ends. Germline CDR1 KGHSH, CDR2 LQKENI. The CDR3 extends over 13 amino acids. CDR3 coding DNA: TGTGCCAGCTCGCCGGACAGTAACTATGGCTACACCTTC. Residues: CASSPDSNYGYTF.

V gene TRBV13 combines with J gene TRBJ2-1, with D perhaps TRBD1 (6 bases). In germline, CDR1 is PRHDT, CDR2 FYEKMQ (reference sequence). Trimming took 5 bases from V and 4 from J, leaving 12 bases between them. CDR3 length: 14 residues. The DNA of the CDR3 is TGTGCCAGCAGCCTACGGACAGCTTACAATGAGCAGTTCTTC. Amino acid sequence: CASSLRTAYNEQFF.

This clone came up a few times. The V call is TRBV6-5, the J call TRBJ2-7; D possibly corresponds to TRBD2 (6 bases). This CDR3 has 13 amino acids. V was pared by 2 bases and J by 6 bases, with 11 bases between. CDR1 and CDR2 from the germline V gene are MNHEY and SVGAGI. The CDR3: CASSYGLGGEQYF. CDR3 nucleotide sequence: TGTGCCAGCAGTTACGGTTTGGGGGGCGAGCAGTACTTC.

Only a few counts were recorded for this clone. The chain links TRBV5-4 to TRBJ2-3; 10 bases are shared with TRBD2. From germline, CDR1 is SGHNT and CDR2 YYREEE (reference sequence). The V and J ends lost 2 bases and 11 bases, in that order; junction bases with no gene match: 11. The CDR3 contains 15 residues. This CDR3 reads CASSLRLAGQAVQYF. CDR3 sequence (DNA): TGTGCCAGCAGCTTAAGACTAGCGGGCCAGGCAGTGCAGTATTTT.

CDR3 protein: CASSSRTARTYEQYF. In DNA, the CDR3 is TGTGCCAGCAGTTCCAGGACAGCTCGAACCTACGAGCAGTACTTC. J is TRBJ2-7 and V is TRBV6-6; D possibly corresponds to TRBD1 (6 bases). Germline V gives CDR1 MNHNY, CDR2 SVGAGI (reference sequence). The CDR3 has 15 amino acids. Trimming stripped 4 bases from V and 2 bases from J, with 15 bases between.

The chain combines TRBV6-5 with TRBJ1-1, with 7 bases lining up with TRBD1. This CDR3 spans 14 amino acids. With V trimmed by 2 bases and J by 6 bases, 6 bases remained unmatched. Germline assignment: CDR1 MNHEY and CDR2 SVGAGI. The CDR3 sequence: CASSYTRQGSEAFF. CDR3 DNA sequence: TGTGCCAGCAGTTACACCAGACAGGGCTCTGAAGCTTTCTTT.

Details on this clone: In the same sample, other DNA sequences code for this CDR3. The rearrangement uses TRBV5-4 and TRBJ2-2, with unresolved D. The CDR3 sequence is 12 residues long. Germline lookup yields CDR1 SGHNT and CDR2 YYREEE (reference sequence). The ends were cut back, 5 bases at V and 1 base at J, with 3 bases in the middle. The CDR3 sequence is CASSRNTGELFF. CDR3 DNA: TGTGCCAGCAGTAGGAACACCGGGGAGCTGTTTTTT.

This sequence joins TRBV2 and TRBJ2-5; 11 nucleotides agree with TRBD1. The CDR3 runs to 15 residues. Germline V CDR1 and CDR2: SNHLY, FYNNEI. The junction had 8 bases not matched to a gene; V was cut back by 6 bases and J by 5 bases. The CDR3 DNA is TGTGCCAGCAGGGACGGACAGGGGGCGTGGGAGACCCAGTACTTC. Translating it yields CASRDGQGAWETQYF.

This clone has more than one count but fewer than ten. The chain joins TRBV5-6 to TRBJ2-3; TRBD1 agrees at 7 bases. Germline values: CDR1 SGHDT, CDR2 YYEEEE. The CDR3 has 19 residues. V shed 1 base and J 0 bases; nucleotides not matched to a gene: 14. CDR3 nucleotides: TGTGCCAGCAGCTTGTTGGGACAGCGAGACCTTTTTAGCACAGATACGCAGTATTTT. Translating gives CASSLLGQRDLFSTDTQYF.

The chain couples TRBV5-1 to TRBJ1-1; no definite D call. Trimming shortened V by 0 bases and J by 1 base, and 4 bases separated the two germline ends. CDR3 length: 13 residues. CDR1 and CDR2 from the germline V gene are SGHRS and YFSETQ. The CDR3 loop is CASSLEANTEAFF. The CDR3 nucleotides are TGCGCCAGCAGCTTGGAAGCGAACACTGAAGCTTTCTTT.

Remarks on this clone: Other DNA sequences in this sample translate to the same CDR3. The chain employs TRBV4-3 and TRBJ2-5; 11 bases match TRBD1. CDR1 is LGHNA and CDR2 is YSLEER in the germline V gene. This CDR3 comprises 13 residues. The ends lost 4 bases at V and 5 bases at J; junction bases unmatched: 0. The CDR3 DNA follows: TGCGCCAGCAGCCGGGACAGGGGGGAGACCCAGTACTTC. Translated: CASSRDRGETQYF.

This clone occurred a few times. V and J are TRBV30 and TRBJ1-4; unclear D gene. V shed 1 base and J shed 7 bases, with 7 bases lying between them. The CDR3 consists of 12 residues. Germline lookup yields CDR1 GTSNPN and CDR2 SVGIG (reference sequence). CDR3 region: CAWSGQFEKLFF. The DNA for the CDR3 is TGTGCCTGGAGTGGGCAGTTTGAAAAACTGTTTTTT.

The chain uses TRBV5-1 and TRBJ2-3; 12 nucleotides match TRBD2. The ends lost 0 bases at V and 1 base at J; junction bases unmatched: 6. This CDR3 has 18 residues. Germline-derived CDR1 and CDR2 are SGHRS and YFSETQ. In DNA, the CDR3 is TGCGCCAGCAGCTTGGGACTAGCGGGGGTGATACGCACAGATACGCAGTATTTT. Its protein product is CASSLGLAGVIRTDTQYF.

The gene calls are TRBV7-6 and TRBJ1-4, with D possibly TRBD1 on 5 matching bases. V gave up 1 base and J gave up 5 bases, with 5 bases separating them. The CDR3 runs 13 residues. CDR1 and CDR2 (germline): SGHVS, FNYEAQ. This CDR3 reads CASSLGQNEKLFF. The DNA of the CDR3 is TGTGCCAGCAGCTTAGGACAGAATGAAAAACTGTTTTTT.

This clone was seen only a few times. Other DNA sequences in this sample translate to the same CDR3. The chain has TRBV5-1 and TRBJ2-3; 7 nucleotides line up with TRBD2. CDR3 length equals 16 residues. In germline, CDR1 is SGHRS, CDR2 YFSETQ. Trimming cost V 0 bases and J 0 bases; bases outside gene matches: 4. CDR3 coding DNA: TGCGCCAGCAGCTTGGATGGGGGGGGAAGCACAGATACGCAGTATTTT. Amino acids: CASSLDGGGSTDTQYF.

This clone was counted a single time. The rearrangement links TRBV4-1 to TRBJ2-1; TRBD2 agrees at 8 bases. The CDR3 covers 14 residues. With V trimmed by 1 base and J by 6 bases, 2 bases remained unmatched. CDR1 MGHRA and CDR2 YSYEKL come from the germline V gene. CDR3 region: CASSQVTSGNEQFF. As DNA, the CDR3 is TGCGCCAGCAGCCAAGTTACTAGCGGCAATGAGCAGTTCTTC.

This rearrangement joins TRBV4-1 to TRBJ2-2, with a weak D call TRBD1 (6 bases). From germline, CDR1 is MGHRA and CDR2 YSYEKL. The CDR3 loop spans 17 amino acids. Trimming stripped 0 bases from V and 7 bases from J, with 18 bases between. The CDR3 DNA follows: TGCGCCAGCAGCCAAGATTATTTAACAGGGCCGGACGGGGAGCTGTTTTTT. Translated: CASSQDYLTGPDGELFF.

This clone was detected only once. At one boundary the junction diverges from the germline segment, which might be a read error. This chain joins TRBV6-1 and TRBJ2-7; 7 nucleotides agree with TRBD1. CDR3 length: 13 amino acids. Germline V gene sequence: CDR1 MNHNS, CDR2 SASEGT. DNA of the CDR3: TGTGCCAGCAGTGGCACCGGGACAGTTCTTAAGGTCTTC. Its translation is CASSGTGTVLKVF.

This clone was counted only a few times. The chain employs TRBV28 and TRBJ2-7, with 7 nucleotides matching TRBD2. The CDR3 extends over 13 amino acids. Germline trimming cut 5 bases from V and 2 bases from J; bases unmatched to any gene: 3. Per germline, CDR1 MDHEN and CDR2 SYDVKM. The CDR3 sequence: CASSPGTTYEQYF. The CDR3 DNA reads TGTGCCAGCAGTCCCGGGACTACCTACGAGCAGTACTTC.

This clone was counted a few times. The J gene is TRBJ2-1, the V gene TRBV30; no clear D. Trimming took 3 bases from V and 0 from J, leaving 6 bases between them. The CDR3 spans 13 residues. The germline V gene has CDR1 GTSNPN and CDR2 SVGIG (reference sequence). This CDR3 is CAWSPSSYNEQFF. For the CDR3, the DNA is TGTGCCTGGAGCCCGAGCTCCTACAATGAGCAGTTCTTC.

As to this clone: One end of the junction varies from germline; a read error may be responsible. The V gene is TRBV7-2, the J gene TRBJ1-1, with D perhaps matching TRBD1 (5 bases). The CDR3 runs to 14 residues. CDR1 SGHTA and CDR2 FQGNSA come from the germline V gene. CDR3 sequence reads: CASSLQGTNTGAFF. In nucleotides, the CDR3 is TGTGCCAGCAGCTTACAGGGAACGAACACTGGAGCTTTCTTT.

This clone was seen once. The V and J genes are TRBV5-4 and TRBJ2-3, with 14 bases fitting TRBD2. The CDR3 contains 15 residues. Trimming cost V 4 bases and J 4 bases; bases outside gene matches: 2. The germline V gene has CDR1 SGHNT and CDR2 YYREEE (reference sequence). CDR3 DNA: TGTGCCAGCAGCGTGGGACTAGCGGGAGCAGATACGCAGTATTTT. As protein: CASSVGLAGADTQYF.

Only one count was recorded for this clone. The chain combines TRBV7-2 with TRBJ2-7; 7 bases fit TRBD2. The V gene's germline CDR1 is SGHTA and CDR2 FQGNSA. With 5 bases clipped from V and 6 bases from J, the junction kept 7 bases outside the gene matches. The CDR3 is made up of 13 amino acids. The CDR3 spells CASSPPGGFEQYF. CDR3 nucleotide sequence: TGTGCCAGCAGCCCCCCCGGGGGGTTCGAGCAGTACTTC.

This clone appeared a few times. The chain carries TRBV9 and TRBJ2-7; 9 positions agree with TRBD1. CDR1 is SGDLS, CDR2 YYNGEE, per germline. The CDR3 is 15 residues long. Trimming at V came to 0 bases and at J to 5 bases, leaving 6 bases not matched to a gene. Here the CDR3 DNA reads TGTGCCAGCAGCGTAGGAGGGGGACAGGGTAACGAGCAGTACTTC. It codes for CASSVGGGQGNEQYF.